What follows are 19 T cell receptor beta chains derived from one specimen sequenced in a study of T cell responses to AZD1222 COVID-19 vaccine. The data were produced by immunoSEQ multiplex PCR, yet TCRdb's version contains in-frame clones alone and is incomplete. The sample lists some 87,000 clones; about 90% were seen once. This material consisted of peripheral blood, taken on day 0 of MenACWY control vaccination. These receptors were obtained from an adult in good health.

The CDR3 protein is CASSLAVTGNTIYF. CDR3 DNA: TGCGCCAGCAGCTTGGCGGTTACTGGAAACACCATATATTTT. This sequence joins TRBV5-1 and TRBJ1-3; the D is unclear. The CDR3 covers 14 residues. Germline V gene lookup returns CDR1 SGHRS and CDR2 YFSETQ. Trimming left V 0 bases short and J 2 bases short, with 6 bases between.

The CDR3 is CASGGSGRTGELFF. CDR3 nucleotide sequence: TGTGCCAGCGGAGGGAGCGGGAGGACCGGGGAGCTGTTTTTT. V gene TRBV3-1 (or the pseudogene TRBV3-2) combines with J gene TRBJ2-2, with 9 bases fitting TRBD2. CDR3 length equals 14 residues. The ends lost 8 bases at V and 5 bases at J; junction bases unmatched: 6. Germline CDR1 is LGHDT and CDR2 is YNNKEL (reference sequence).

V is TRBV11-2 and J is TRBJ2-3; D call uncertain. The CDR3 is 11 residues long. V was trimmed by 5 bases and J by 5 bases, leaving 5 bases between them. Looked up from germline, CDR1 is SGHAT and CDR2 is FQNNGV. In DNA, the CDR3 is TGTGCCAGCAGCCGTCTAGATACGCAGTATTTT. Amino acids: CASSRLDTQYF.

The CDR3 DNA reads as TGTGCCAGCAGAGAACAGGGTAGCACTGAAGCTTTCTTT. Amino acids: CASREQGSTEAFF. J is TRBJ1-1 and V is TRBV28; a possible D gene is TRBD1 (6 bases). The germline CDR1 and CDR2 sequences are MDHEN and SYDVKM. The V gene lost 6 bases and the J gene lost 4 bases, with 12 bases spanning the gap. The CDR3 covers 13 residues.

The J gene is TRBJ2-5, the V gene TRBV19; a weak D match, TRBD2 (5 bases). Trimming took 6 bases from V and 5 from J, leaving 13 bases between them. Germline values: CDR1 LNHDA, CDR2 SQIVND (reference sequence). The CDR3 totals 13 residues. Written as DNA, the CDR3 is TGTGCCAGTAGAAAAGGCCTAGCCGAGACCCAGTACTTC. Its translation is CASRKGLAETQYF.

J is TRBJ1-2 and V is TRBV6-5; D not resolved. Trimming pared 6 bases from V and 4 bases from J, leaving 12 bases between. This CDR3 comprises 13 residues. Germline-derived CDR1 and CDR2 are MNHEY and SVGAGI. The CDR3 DNA follows: TGTGCCAGCAGAGACTCGGGTAGCTATGGCTACACCTTC. It specifies CASRDSGSYGYTF.

The rearrangement links TRBV27 to TRBJ2-7, with D perhaps matching TRBD2 (6 bases). CDR3 length: 15 amino acids. Trimming removed 2 bases from V and 3 bases from J, with 14 bases in between. Germline values: CDR1 MNHEY, CDR2 SMNVEV (reference sequence). The CDR3 here is CASSLAGQGLYEQYF. Here the CDR3 DNA reads TGTGCCAGCAGTTTAGCAGGCCAGGGACTCTACGAGCAGTACTTC.

This clone showed up just once. The rearrangement links TRBV5-8 to TRBJ1-1; 7 bases map to TRBD1. The trim removed 2 bases at V and 1 base at J, leaving 8 bases unmatched. The germline V gene encodes CDR1 SGHTS and CDR2 YDEGEE. CDR3 size: 16 residues. CDR3 region: CASSFLPGTANTEAFF. CDR3 bases: TGTGCCAGCAGCTTCCTTCCCGGGACAGCGAACACTGAAGCTTTCTTT. Full variable domain (remainder filled in from reference TRBV5-8 and TRBJ1-1): EAGVTQSPTHLIKTRGQQATLRCSPISGHTSVYWYQQALGLGLQFLLWYDEGEERNRGNFPPRFSGRQFPNYSSELNVNALELEDSALYLCASSFLPGTANTEAFFGQGTRLTVV.

V gene TRBV5-4 combines with J gene TRBJ1-1; D not certain. The germline V gene has CDR1 SGHNT and CDR2 YYREEE (reference sequence). The CDR3 consists of 13 residues. V was clipped by 0 bases and J by 2 bases, with 5 bases between them. This CDR3 reads CASSLETNTEAFF. CDR3 in DNA: TGTGCCAGCAGCTTGGAGACCAACACTGAAGCTTTCTTT.

The gene calls are TRBV6-5 and TRBJ1-2, with D perhaps matching TRBD1 (5 bases). CDR3 length equals 15 residues. V lost 0 bases and J lost 0, with 8 bases in between. CDR1 is MNHEY and CDR2 is SVGAGI in the germline V gene. The CDR3 sequence: CASSYSRGTNYGYTF. The CDR3, as DNA: TGTGCCAGCAGTTACTCGAGGGGAACTAACTATGGCTACACCTTC.

The chain links TRBV10-3 to TRBJ2-1; possible D gene TRBD1, 6 bases. The CDR3 totals 12 residues. The germline V gene has CDR1 ENHRY and CDR2 SYGVKD. Trimming stripped 4 bases from V and 10 bases from J, with 11 bases between. CDR3: CAISVHTGEQFF. The CDR3, as DNA: TGTGCCATCAGTGTGCACACAGGGGAGCAGTTCTTC.

The chain couples TRBV10-3 to TRBJ2-3; D might be TRBD1 (5 bases). The germline gives CDR1 ENHRY, CDR2 SYGVKD. CDR3 size: 15 residues. Trimming took 6 bases from V and 4 from J, leaving 17 bases between them. The CDR3 DNA follows: TGTGCCATCAGCATGACAGTCCCCCTGGCAGATACGCAGTATTTT. Translating it yields CAISMTVPLADTQYF.

The chain employs TRBV7-9 and TRBJ1-2; a possible D gene is TRBD1 (6 bases). V was trimmed by 5 bases and J by 4 bases, leaving 8 bases between them. Per the germline V gene, CDR1 is SEHNR and CDR2 is FQNEAQ (reference sequence). The CDR3 extends over 12 amino acids. CDR3 region: CASSEQGYGYTF. The DNA of the CDR3 is TGTGCCAGCAGCGAACAGGGCTATGGCTACACCTTC.

The chain joins TRBV5-1 to TRBJ1-3; D not certain. Germline V gene lookup returns CDR1 SGHRS and CDR2 YFSETQ. The CDR3 has 15 residues. Trimming removed 4 bases from V and 0 bases from J, with 11 bases in between. The DNA for the CDR3 is TGCGCCAGCAGCCCCGGGGTCACCTCTGGAAACACCATATATTTT. Protein: CASSPGVTSGNTIYF.

This clone appeared a single time. V is TRBV7-2 and J is TRBJ1-1, with D perhaps TRBD1 (6 bases). The V gene lost 6 bases and the J gene lost 5 bases, with 10 bases spanning the gap. The germline V gene encodes CDR1 SGHTA and CDR2 FQGNSA. The CDR3 covers 12 residues. CDR3 nucleotide sequence: TGTGCCAGCAGGAAAGGGGGAACTGAAGCTTTCTTT. Protein: CASRKGGTEAFF.

The chain carries TRBV6-2 or TRBV6-3 and TRBJ2-2, with TRBD2 identical over 7 bases. The length of the CDR3 is 13 residues. Germline CDR1 reads MNHEY; CDR2 reads SVGEGT. V was pared by 6 bases and J by 5 bases, with 3 bases of the junction left unmatched. The CDR3 is CASSRGETGELFF. In DNA form, the CDR3 reads TGTGCCAGCAGCCGGGGGGAAACCGGGGAGCTGTTTTTT.

DNA for the CDR3: TGTGCCAGCAGGATGACTAGCGGAAACACCGGGGAGCTGTTTTTT. Protein sequence: CASRMTSGNTGELFF. This chain joins TRBV2 and TRBJ2-2, with 9 bases fitting TRBD2. Germline V CDR1 and CDR2: SNHLY, FYNNEI. J was trimmed by 2 bases and V by 6 bases; bases with no gene match: 4. The length of the CDR3 is 15 residues. Variable domain in full (rest from reference TRBV2 and TRBJ2-2): EPEVTQTPSHQVTQMGQEVILRCVPISNHLYFYWYRQILGQKVEFLVSFYNNEISEKSEIFDDQFSVERPDGSNFTLKIRSTKLEDSAMYFCASRMTSGNTGELFFGEGSRLTVL.

The chain combines TRBV20-1 with TRBJ1-1; the match to TRBD1 covers 10 bases. This CDR3 comprises 11 residues. Germline-derived CDR1 and CDR2 are DFQATT and SNEGSKA (reference sequence). CDR3 protein: CKGTGADKAFF. CDR3 coding DNA: TGCAAAGGGACAGGGGCGGACAAAGCTTTCTTT.

The chain combines TRBV14 with TRBJ2-1, with 8 bases identical to TRBD2. This CDR3 has 17 amino acids. J lost 5 bases, V lost 8 bases, and 17 bases had no gene match. Germline V gene data show CDR1 as SGHDN and CDR2 as FVKESK. DNA of the CDR3: TGTGCCAGCTCCCTCCCCGAGGGGTTAGCGGGGAACAATGAGCAGTTCTTC. Its translation is CASSLPEGLAGNNEQFF.